The 8 T cell receptor beta chains below were found in one sample sequenced in a study of radiotherapy plus CTLA-4 blockade in lung cancer. The assay was immunoSEQ multiplex PCR, and TCRdb's table has in-frame clones only and misses some. The sample contains 35,000 to 55,000 clones, 60% to 70% of which appear only once. This specimen consisted of peripheral blood, obtained from a patient treated with radiotherapy plus ipilimumab. The receptors here all came from a human donor with non-small cell lung cancer who had a partial response to radiotherapy plus ipilimumab.

J is TRBJ2-7 and V is TRBV6-6; D might be TRBD1 (5 bases). Germline V gene data show CDR1 as MNHNY and CDR2 as SVGAGI (reference sequence). The ends were cut back, 9 bases at V and 1 base at J, with 16 bases in the middle. This CDR3 has 14 residues. As DNA, the CDR3 is TGTGCCAGTCGAGCACACAGGTTATCCTACGAGCAGTACTTC. Protein product: CASRAHRLSYEQYF.

This sequence joins TRBV28 and TRBJ1-4, with D unresolved. This CDR3 is 13 amino acids long. Trimming removed 1 base from V and 6 bases from J, with 6 bases in between. CDR1 and CDR2 from the germline V gene are MDHEN and SYDVKM. The CDR3 here is CASSLSQDEKLFF. DNA of the CDR3: TGTGCCAGCAGTTTATCTCAGGATGAAAAACTGTTTTTT.

The genes are TRBV5-6 and TRBJ1-4; D perhaps matches TRBD1 (5 bases). CDR1 SGHDT and CDR2 YYEEEE come from the germline V gene. The CDR3 loop spans 16 amino acids. The V end lost 1 base, the J end lost 4 bases, and 14 bases lay between the germline ends. CDR3 sequence (DNA): TGTGCCAGCAGCTTGATGGGACTGCAGGATAATGAAAAACTGTTTTTT. Amino acid sequence: CASSLMGLQDNEKLFF. Full variable domain (remainder filled in from reference TRBV5-6 and TRBJ1-4): DAGVTQSPTHLIKTRGQQVTLRCSPKSGHDTVSWYQQALGQGPQFIFQYYEEEERQRGNFPDRFSGHQFPNYSSELNVNALLLGDSALYLCASSLMGLQDNEKLFFGSGTQLSVL.

The chain has TRBV11-1 and TRBJ2-3, with TRBD2 identical over 10 bases. The length of the CDR3 is 16 residues. In germline, CDR1 is SGHAT, CDR2 FQDESV (reference sequence). Trimming took 4 bases from V and 0 from J; bases not matched to a gene: 4. CDR3 coding DNA: TGTGCCAGCAGCTACACTAGCGGGGTTAGCACAGATACGCAGTATTTT. Its translation: CASSYTSGVSTDTQYF. Looking up the rest from reference TRBV11-1 and TRBJ2-3 gives the full variable domain: EAEVAQSPRYKITEKSQAVAFWCDPISGHATLYWYRQILGQGPELLVQFQDESVVDDSQLPKDRFSAERLKGVDSTLKIQPAELGDSAMYLCASSYTSGVSTDTQYFGPGTRLTVL.

This chain links TRBV18 with TRBJ2-7; D uncertain. In germline, CDR1 is KGHSH, CDR2 LQKENI. This CDR3 comprises 14 residues. Trimming pared 1 base from V and 1 base from J, leaving 8 bases between. In nucleotides, the CDR3 is TGTGCCAGCTCACCACGGTCAGTTTCCTACGAGCAGTACTTC. The encoded protein is CASSPRSVSYEQYF.

The chain links TRBV7-2 to TRBJ2-7, with unresolved D. Germline V gene data show CDR1 as SGHTA and CDR2 as FQGNSA. V was cut by 1 base and J by 2 bases, with 6 bases left in between. The CDR3 extends over 13 amino acids. CDR3 residues: CASSLDPAYEQYF. DNA of the CDR3: TGTGCCAGCAGCTTAGACCCAGCCTACGAGCAGTACTTC. Variable domain in full (rest from reference TRBV7-2 and TRBJ2-7): GAGVSQSPSNKVTEKGKDVELRCDPISGHTALYWYRQSLGQGLEFLIYFQGNSAPDKSGLPSDRFSAERTGGSVSTLTIQRTQQEDSAVYLCASSLDPAYEQYFGPGTRLTVT.

The CDR3 loop reads CASRSTGLAGAHYEQYF. DNA of the CDR3: TGTGCCAGCAGATCAACAGGACTAGCGGGAGCTCATTACGAGCAGTACTTC. The rearrangement uses TRBV27 and TRBJ2-7; TRBD2 aligns across 13 bases. Germline CDR1 is MNHEY and CDR2 is SMNVEV (reference sequence). V lost 6 bases to trimming and J lost 4 bases; unmatched junction nucleotides: 12. The CDR3 is 17 residues long.

Written as DNA, the CDR3 is TGTGCCAGCAGCGTACAAGGAAACACCATATATTTT. This sequence encodes CASSVQGNTIYF. The chain employs TRBV9 and TRBJ1-3, with D uncertain. The CDR3 length is 12 residues. Trimming pared 1 base from V and 4 bases from J, leaving 3 bases between. The germline V gene encodes CDR1 SGDLS and CDR2 YYNGEE.